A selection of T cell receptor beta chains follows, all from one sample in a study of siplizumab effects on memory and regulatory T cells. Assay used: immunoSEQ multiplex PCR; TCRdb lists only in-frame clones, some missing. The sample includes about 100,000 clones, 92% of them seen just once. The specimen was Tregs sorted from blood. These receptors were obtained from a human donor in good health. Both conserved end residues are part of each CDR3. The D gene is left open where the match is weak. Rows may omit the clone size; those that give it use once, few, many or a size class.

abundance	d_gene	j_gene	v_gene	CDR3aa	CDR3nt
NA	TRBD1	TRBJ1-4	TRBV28	CASSLIGTGPEKLFF	TGTGCCAGCAGTCTGATCGGGACAGGGCCCGAAAAACTGTTTTTT
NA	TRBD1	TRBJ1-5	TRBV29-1	CSVLTGLNQPQHF	TGCAGCGTTCTGACAGGGCTCAACCAGCCCCAGCATTTT
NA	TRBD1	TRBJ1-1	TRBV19	CASKGKGAMNTEAFF	TGTGCCAGTAAAGGGAAGGGGGCAATGAACACTGAAGCTTTCTTT
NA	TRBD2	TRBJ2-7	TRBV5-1	CASSFWLAAQTRHEQYF	TGCGCCAGCAGCTTCTGGCTAGCGGCACAGACGCGTCATGAGCAGTACTTC
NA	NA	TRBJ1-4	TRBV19	CASSRAVNEKLFF	TGTGCCAGTAGTAGGGCAGTTAATGAAAAACTGTTTTTT
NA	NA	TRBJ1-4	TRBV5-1	CASGTQGMGEKLFF	TGCGCCAGCGGGACCCAGGGTATGGGTGAAAAACTGTTTTTT
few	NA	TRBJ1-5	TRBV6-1	CASSEALLWQVGNQPQHF	TGTGCCAGCAGTGAAGCGCTTCTATGGCAGGTTGGCAATCAGCCCCAGCATTTT
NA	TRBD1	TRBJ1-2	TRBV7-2	CASSTGQGAVYGYTF	TGTGCCAGCAGCACCGGACAGGGCGCCGTCTATGGCTACACCTTC
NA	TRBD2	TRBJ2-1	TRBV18	CASSPLREGWNEQFF	TGTGCCAGCTCACCTCTACGGGAGGGCTGGAATGAGCAGTTCTTC
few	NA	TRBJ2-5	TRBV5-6	CASSQAETQYF	TGTGCCAGCAGCCAAGCGGAGACCCAGTACTTC
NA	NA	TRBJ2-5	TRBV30	CAWSMGTQETQYF	TGTGCCTGGAGTATGGGCACACAAGAGACCCAGTACTTC
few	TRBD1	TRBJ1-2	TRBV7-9	CASSTLVGTGLFYGYTF	TGTGCCAGCAGCACCCTAGTGGGGACAGGGCTTTTCTATGGCTACACCTTC
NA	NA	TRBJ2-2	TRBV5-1	CASSGTATANTGELFF	TGCGCCAGCAGCGGAACAGCTACGGCAAACACCGGGGAGCTGTTTTTT
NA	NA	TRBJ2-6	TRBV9	CASSVGVVRGAGANVLTF	TGTGCCAGCAGCGTAGGCGTTGTTAGGGGGGCTGGGGCCAACGTCCTGACTTTC
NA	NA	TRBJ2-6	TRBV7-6	CASSFGSPLSGANVLTF	TGTGCCAGCAGCTTTGGGTCCCCTCTTTCTGGGGCCAACGTCCTGACTTTC
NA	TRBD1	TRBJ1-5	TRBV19	CASSPGQGISSYQPQHF	TGTGCCAGTAGTCCAGGACAGGGAATTTCGTCATATCAGCCCCAGCATTTT
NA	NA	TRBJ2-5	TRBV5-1	CASSPPGGIEGVPKTQYF	TGCGCCAGCAGCCCGCCGGGCGGGATCGAAGGGGTTCCCAAGACCCAGTACTTC
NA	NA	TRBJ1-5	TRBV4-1	CASSQEEWGNNQPQHF	TGCGCCAGCAGCCAAGAGGAATGGGGAAACAATCAGCCCCAGCATTTT
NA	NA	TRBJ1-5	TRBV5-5	CASSLGGGGSNQPQHF	TGTGCCAGCAGCTTAGGGGGAGGAGGGTCCAATCAGCCCCAGCATTTT
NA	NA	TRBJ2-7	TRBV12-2	CASRSRSVPYEQYF	TGTGCAAGTCGCTCTAGATCTGTACCCTACGAGCAGTACTTC
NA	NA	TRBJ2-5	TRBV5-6	CASSLSWTEETQYF	TGTGCCAGCAGCTTGAGTTGGACAGAAGAGACCCAGTACTTC
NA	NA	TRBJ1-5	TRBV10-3	CAISLRSNQPQHF	TGTGCCATCAGCCTAAGGAGCAATCAGCCCCAGCATTTT
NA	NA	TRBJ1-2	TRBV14	CASSQEVAGISYYGYTF	TGTGCCAGCAGCCAAGAAGTAGCAGGGATCAGCTACTATGGCTACACCTTC
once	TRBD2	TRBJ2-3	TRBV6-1	CASRVAGGPPDTQYF	TGTGCCAGCAGGGTAGCGGGAGGGCCTCCAGATACGCAGTATTTT
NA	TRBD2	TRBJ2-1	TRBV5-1	CASSLDATSGSLSYNEQFF	TGCGCCAGCAGCTTGGACGCGACTAGCGGGAGTTTGTCCTACAATGAGCAGTTCTTC
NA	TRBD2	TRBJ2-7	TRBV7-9	CASSLVLAGTHEQYF	TGTGCCAGCAGCTTAGTACTAGCGGGAACCCACGAGCAGTACTTC
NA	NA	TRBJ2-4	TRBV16	CASSLGPGSGIQYF	TGTGCCAGCAGCCTCGGACCAGGGTCTGGCATTCAGTACTTC
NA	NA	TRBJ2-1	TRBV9	CASSRDLAGDEQFF	TGTGCCAGCAGCCGTGACCTGGCTGGGGATGAGCAGTTCTTC
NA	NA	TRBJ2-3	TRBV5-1	CASSLTYSTDTQYF	TGCGCCAGCAGCTTGACCTATAGCACAGATACGCAGTATTTT
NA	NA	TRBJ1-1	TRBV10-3	CASRLNTEAFF	TGTGCCTCCCGCCTGAACACTGAAGCTTTCTTT
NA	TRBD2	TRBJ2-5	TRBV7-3	CASSWTSGKQETQYF	TGTGCCAGCAGCTGGACTAGCGGAAAGCAAGAGACCCAGTACTTC
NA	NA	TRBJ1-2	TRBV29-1	CSGGADSYGYTF	TGCAGCGGGGGTGCGGATTCTTATGGCTACACCTTC
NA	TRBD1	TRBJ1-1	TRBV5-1	CASSQKDRGENTEAFF	TGCGCCAGCAGCCAAAAGGACAGGGGGGAGAACACTGAAGCTTTCTTT
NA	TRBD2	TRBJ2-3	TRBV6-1	CAGISGRGGDTQYF	TGTGCCGGAATTAGCGGGAGAGGTGGGGATACGCAGTATTTT
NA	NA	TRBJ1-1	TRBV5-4	CASSLGRGTEAFF	TGTGCCAGCAGCCTTGGCCGGGGAACTGAAGCTTTCTTT
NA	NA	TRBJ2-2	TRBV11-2	CASSLDDALTGRSGTGELFF	TGTGCCAGCAGCTTAGATGACGCCCTGACAGGACGGTCGGGCACCGGGGAGCTGTTTTTT
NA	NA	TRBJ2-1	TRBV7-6	CASSSPTSLNEQFF	TGTGCCAGCAGCTCCCCGACCAGCCTCAATGAGCAGTTCTTC
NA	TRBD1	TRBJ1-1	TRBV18	CASSQPGTGGTEAFF	TGTGCCAGCTCACAGCCCGGGACAGGGGGCACTGAAGCTTTCTTT
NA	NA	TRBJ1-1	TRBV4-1	CASSQDPNYREAFF	TGCGCCAGCAGCCAAGACCCGAACTACCGGGAAGCTTTCTTT
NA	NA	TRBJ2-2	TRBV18	CASSPLQLSNTGELFF	TGTGCCAGCTCACCACTCCAGTTATCGAACACCGGGGAGCTGTTTTTT
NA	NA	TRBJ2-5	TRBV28	CASGPTSSQETQYF	TGTGCCAGCGGACCGACTAGTTCCCAAGAGACCCAGTACTTC
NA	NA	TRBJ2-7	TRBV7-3	CASSFPGTNLPYEQYF	TGTGCCAGCAGCTTCCCAGGGACCAATTTACCCTACGAGCAGTACTTC
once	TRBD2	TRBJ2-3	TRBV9	CASSAAPVAGGRDTQYF	TGTGCCAGCAGCGCCGCCCCCGTAGCGGGAGGTAGAGATACGCAGTATTTT
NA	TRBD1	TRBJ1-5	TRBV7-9	CASSLGTGNQPQHF	TGTGCCAGCAGCTTAGGGACAGGAAATCAGCCCCAGCATTTT